This TCR beta chain came from a study of cytomegalovirus exposure and HLA in healthy donors. Study results and limitations: Being indistinguishable, some V segments were excluded, TRBV6-2 and TRBV6-3 among them. Later analysis revealed greater clonal expansion in HLA-associated TCR beta chains than in equally common others.

V lost 6 bases, J lost 2 bases, and 14 bases lay in between. The CDR3 is made up of 14 amino acids. Germline CDR1 reads SGHTA; CDR2 reads FQGNSA. It was with 60 Vbeta and 13 Jbeta primers that the PCR ran. Original handling: Later reanalysis found approximately 76 million unique TCR beta chains, some 10 million of them shared. TCRdb's table, derived via immunoSEQ multiplex PCR, lists solely in-frame clones and lacks some. The D gene and trimming were derived from the DNA, and the V and J assignments and clone size from that table. Found here are 90,000 or so clones, 75% to 85% of them singletons; the top ten hold roughly 3.5%. For this clone: Antigen specificity is unknown.

This clonotype originated in a man aged 25-45 years in good health and CMV-seropositive. The sample taken for sequencing was PBMCs. The chain combines TRBV7-2 with TRBJ2-7, with TRBD1 as a possible D gene (6 bases). The CDR3 sequence: CASSYIRDTYEQYF. The CDR3 DNA is TGTGCCAGCAGTTACATACGGGACACCTACGAGCAGTACTTC.